What follows are 3 T cell receptor beta chains derived from one specimen sequenced in a study of T cells in localized non-small cell lung cancer. Sequenced by immunoSEQ multiplex PCR; TCRdb stores in-frame clones only, minus some. The sample has roughly 3,000 clones; around 21% are singletons. Source: lung tumor tissue, taken before any cancer treatment. Source of these receptors: a man aged 18 to 49 with stage II lung adenocarcinoma.

This clone appeared a few times. The chain recombines TRBV6-8 with TRBJ2-7; D could derive from TRBD1 or TRBD2 (5 bases each). Trimming took 6 bases from V and 8 from J, leaving 14 bases between them. The CDR3 is 12 amino acids. From germline, CDR1 is MNHGY and CDR2 SAAAGT. CDR3 DNA: TGTGCCAGCAGCCCGGCCGGGGACCAGCAGTACTTC. Translating it yields CASSPAGDQQYF.

This clone is large within its sample. The chain couples TRBV28 to TRBJ1-6; TRBD1 agrees at 7 bases. Trimming at V came to 6 bases and at J to 10 bases, leaving 15 bases not matched to a gene. There are 16 residues in the CDR3. Per germline, CDR1 MDHEN and CDR2 SYDVKM. The DNA of the CDR3 is TGTGCCAGCAGCCCAACAGGGGTGCCTTGGGGATCACCCCTCCACTTT. Translation gives CASSPTGVPWGSPLHF.

The V call is TRBV11-3, the J call TRBJ2-3; 11 nucleotides align to TRBD1. V lost 2 bases and J lost 3; bases outside the gene matches: 7. From germline, CDR1 is SGHNT and CDR2 YENEEA. There are 17 residues in the CDR3. CDR3 in amino acids: CASSLSGDRGTTDTQYF. In nucleotides, the CDR3 is TGTGCCAGCAGCTTAAGCGGGGACAGGGGGACGACAGATACGCAGTATTTT.